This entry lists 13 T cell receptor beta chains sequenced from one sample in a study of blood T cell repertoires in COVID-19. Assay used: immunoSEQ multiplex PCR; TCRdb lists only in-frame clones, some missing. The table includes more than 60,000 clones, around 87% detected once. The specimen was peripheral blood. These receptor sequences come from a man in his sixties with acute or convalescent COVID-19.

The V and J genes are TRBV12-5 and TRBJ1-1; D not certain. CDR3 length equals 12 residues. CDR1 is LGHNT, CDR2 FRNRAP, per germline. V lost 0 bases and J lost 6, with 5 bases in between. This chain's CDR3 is CASGLVLSEAFF. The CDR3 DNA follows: TGTGCTAGTGGTTTGGTTCTCTCTGAAGCTTTCTTT.

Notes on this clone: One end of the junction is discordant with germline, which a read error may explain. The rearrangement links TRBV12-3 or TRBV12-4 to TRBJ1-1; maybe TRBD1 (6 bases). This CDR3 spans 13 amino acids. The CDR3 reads CASSLAAGAEAFF. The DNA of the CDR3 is TGTGCCAGCAGTTTAGCAGCAGGGGCTGAGGCTTTCTTT.

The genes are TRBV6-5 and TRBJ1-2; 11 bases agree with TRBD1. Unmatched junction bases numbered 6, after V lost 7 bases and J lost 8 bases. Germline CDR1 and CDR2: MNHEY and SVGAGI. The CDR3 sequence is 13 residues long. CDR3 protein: CASTQDRGQGYTF. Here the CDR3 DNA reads TGTGCCAGCACCCAGGACAGGGGGCAGGGCTACACCTTC.

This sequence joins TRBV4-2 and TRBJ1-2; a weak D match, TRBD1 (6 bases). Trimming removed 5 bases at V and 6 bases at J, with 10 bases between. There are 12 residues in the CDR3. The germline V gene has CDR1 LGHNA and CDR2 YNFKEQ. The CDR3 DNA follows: TGTGCCAGCAGCGTATACAGGGATGGCTACACCTTC. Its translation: CASSVYRDGYTF.

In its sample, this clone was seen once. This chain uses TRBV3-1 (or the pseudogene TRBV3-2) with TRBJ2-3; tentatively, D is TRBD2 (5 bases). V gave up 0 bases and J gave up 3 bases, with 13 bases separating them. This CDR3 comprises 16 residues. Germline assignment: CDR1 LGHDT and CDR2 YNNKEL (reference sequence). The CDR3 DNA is TGTGCCAGCAGCCAAGATCTAGCCCCTTTGACAGATACGCAGTATTTT. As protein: CASSQDLAPLTDTQYF.

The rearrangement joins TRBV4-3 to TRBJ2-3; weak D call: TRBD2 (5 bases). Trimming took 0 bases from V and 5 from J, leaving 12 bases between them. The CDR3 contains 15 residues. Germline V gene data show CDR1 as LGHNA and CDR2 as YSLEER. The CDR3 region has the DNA TGCGCCAGCAGCCAAGATGGCGGCCGGGGAGATACGCAGTATTTT. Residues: CASSQDGGRGDTQYF.

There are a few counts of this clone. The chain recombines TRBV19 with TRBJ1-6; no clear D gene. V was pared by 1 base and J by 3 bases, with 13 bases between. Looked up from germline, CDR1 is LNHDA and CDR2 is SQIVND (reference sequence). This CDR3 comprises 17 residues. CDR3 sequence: CASSIASPGGYNSPLHF. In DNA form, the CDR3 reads TGTGCCAGTAGTATAGCCTCCCCCGGTGGCTATAATTCACCCCTCCACTTT.

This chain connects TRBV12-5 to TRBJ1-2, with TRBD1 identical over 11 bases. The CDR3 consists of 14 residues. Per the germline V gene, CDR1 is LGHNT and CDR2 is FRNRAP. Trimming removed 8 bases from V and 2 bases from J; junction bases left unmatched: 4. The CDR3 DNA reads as TGTGCTAGTAAGGGGGACAGGGGGAACTATGGCTACACCTTC. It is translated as CASKGDRGNYGYTF.

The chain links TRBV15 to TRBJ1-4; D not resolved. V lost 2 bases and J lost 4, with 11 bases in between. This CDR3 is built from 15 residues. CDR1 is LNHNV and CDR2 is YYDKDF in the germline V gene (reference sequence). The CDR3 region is CATSRMVESNEKLFF. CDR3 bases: TGTGCCACCAGCAGAATGGTGGAGAGTAATGAAAAACTGTTTTTT. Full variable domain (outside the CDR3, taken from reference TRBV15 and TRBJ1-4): DAMVIQNPRYQVTQFGKPVTLSCSQTLNHNVMYWYQQKSSQAPKLLFHYYDKDFNNEADTPDNFQSRRPNTSFCFLDIRSPGLGDTAMYLCATSRMVESNEKLFFGSGTQLSVL.

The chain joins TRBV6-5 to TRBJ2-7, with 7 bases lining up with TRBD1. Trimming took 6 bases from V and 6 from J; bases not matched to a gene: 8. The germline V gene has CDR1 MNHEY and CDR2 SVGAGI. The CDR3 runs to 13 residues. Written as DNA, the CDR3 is TGTGCCAGCAGGGTGGACAGGATTGGCGAGCAGTACTTC. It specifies CASRVDRIGEQYF.

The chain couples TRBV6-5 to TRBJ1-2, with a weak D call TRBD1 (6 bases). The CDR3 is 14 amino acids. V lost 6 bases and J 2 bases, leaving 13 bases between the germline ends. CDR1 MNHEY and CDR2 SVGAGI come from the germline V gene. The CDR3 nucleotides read TGTGCCAGCAGACCCCCACAGGGAAACTATGGCTACACCTTC. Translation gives CASRPPQGNYGYTF.

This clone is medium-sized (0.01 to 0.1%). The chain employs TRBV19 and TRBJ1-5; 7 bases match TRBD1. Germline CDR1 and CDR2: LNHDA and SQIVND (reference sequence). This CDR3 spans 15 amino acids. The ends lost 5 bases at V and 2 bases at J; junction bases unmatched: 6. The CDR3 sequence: CASSPRDSRNQPQHF. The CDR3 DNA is TGTGCCAGTAGTCCCCGGGACAGTCGCAATCAGCCCCAGCATTTT.

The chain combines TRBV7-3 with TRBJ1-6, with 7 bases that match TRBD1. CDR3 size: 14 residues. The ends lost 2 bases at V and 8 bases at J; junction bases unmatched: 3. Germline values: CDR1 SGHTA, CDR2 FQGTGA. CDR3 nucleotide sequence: TGTGCCAGCAGCTTAGGGGACAGTCATTCACCCCTCCACTTT. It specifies CASSLGDSHSPLHF. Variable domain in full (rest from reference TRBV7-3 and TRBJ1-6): GAGVSQTPSNKVTEKGKYVELRCDPISGHTALYWYRQSLGQGPEFLIYFQGTGAADDSGLPNDRFFAVRPEGSVSTLKIQRTERGDSAVYLCASSLGDSHSPLHFGNGTRLTVT.